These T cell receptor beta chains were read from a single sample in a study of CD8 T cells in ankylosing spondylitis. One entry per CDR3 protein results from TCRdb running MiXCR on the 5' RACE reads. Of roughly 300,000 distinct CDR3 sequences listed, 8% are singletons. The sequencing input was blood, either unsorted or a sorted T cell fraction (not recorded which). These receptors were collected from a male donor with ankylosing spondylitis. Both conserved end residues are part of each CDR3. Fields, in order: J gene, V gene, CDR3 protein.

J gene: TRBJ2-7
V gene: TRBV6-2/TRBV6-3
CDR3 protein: CASKLAGTSAHEQYF

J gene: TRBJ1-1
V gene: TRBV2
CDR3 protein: CASSVYSAEAFF

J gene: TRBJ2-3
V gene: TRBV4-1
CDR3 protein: CASSEGRTTDTQYF

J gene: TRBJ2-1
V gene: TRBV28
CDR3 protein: CASSLHDRGPGFF

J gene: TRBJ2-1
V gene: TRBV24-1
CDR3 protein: CATSLFGDEQFF

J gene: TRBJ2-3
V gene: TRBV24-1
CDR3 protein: CATSEVNKDTQYF

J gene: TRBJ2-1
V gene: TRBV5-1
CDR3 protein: CASSLYRGHDEQFF

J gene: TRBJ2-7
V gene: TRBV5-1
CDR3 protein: CASSLDFNSYEQYF

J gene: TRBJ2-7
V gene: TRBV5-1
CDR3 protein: CASSLAPERGSYEQYF

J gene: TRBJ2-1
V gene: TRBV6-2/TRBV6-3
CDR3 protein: CASSYQAGGAVDNEQFF

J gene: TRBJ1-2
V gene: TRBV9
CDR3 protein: CASSVSWGESYGYTF

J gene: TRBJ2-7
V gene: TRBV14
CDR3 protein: CASSRLGVPYEQYF

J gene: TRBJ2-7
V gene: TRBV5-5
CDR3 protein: CASSLDGSNDEQYF

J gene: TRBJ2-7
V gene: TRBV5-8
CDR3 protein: CASSFRDGLKSYEQYF

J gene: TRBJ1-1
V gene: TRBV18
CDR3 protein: CASSGGGTASMNTEAFF

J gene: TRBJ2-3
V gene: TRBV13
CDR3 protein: CASSDRKGLRDTQYF

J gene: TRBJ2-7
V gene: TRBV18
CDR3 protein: CASSPQMPGLAVSYEQYF

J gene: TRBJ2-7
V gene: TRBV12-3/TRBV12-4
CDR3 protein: CASSLRGGAEDEQYF

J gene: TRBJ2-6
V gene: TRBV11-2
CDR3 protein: CASSIRVSGANVLTF

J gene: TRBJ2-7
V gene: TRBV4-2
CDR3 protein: CASSKGRDYEQYF

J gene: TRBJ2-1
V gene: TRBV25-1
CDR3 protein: CASSRPTGVFYNEQFF

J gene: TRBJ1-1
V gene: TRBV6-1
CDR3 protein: CASSERTGAYTEAFF

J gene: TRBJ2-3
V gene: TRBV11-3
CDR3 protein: CASSRGPGTGADTQYF

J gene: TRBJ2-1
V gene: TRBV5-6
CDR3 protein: CASSSRLAPPSYNEQFF

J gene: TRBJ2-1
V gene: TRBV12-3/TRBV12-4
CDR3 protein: CASSSGTSGFEQFF

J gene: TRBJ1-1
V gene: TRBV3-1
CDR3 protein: CASSRQGGSVNTEAFF

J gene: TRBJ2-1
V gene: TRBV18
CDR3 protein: CASSKLAGRIGEQFF

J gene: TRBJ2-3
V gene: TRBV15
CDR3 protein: CATSIDREEVAQYF

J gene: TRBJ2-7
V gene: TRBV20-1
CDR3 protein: CSARVPGDRVYEQYF

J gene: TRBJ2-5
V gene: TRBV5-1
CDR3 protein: CASSPPGAEETQYF

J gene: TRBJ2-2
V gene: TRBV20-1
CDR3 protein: CSASGRVDTGELFF

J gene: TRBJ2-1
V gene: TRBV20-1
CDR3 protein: CSASLRTSGRYNEQFF

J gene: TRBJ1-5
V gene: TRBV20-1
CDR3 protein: CSARDRYSLNQPQHF

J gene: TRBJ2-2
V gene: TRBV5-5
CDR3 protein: CASSGQPGQISGELFF

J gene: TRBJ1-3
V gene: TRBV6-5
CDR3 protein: CASSYSSYQNTIYF

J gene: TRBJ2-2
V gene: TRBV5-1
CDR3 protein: CASRMIPSTGTTGELFF

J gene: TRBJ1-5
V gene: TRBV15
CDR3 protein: CATSRGNSNQPQHF

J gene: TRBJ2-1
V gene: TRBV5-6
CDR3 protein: CASSPNGFSSYNEQFF

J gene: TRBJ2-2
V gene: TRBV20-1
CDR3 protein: CSARDHTSTGELFF

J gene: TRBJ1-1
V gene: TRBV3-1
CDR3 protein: CASSQEVTGRLAFF

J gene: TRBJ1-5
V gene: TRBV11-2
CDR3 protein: CASSVTGVRPQHF